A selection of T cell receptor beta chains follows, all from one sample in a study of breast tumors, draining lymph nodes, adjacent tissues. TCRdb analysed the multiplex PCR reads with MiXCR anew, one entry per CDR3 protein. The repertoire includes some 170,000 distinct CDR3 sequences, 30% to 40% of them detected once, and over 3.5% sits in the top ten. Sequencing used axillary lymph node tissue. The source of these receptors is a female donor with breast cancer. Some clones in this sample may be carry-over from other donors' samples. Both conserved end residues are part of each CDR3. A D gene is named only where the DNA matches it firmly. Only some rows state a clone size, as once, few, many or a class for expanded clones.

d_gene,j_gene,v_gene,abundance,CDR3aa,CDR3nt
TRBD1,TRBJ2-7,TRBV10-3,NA,CATKSNPGQGDSYEQYF,TGTGCCACCAAGAGTAATCCGGGACAGGGCGACTCCTACGAGCAGTACTTC
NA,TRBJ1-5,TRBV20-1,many,CSPIPVGVNQPQHF,TGCAGTCCTATCCCTGTGGGGGTCAATCAGCCCCAGCATTTT
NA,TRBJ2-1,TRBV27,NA,CPSSFRGEQFF,TGTCCCAGCAGCTTTCGGGGTGAGCAGTTCTTC
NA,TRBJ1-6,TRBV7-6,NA,CASSQNSNSPLHF,TGTGCCAGCAGCCAAAACTCTAATTCACCCCTCCACTTT
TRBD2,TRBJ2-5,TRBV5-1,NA,CASSLAPLAGGLETQYF,TGCGCCAGCAGCTTGGCTCCACTGGCGGGGGGGCTGGAGACCCAGTACTTC
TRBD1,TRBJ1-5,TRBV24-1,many,CATSETGFGNQPQHF,TGTGCCACCAGTGAGACAGGGTTCGGAAATCAGCCCCAGCATTTT
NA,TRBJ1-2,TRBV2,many,CASSQGTGYTF,TGTGCCAGCAGTCAGGGTACCGGCTACACCTTC
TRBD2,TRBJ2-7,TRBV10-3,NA,CAISETSGPTRQYF,TGTGCCATCAGTGAGACTAGCGGACCTACGAGGCAGTACTTC
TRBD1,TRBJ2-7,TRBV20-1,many,CSALTGRGYEQYF,TGCAGTGCCCTGACAGGGCGAGGTTACGAGCAGTACTTC
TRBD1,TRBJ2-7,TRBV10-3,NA,CAISEGGQGWNNEQYF,TGTGCCATCAGTGAGGGGGGACAGGGGTGGAACAACGAGCAGTACTTC
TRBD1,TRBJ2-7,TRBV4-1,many,CASSQEDRVTHEQYF,TGCGCCAGCAGCCAAGAGGACAGGGTTACCCACGAGCAGTACTTC
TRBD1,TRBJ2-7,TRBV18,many,CASSPPGQLTYEQYF,TGTGCCAGCTCACCACCGGGACAGCTAACCTACGAGCAGTACTTC
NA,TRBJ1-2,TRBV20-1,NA,CSARKTRREGYTF,TGCAGTGCTAGAAAGACGCGCCGGGAAGGCTACACCTTC
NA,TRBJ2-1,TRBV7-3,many,CASSLTDTSYNEQFF,TGTGCCAGCAGCTTAACAGACACTTCCTACAATGAGCAGTTCTTC
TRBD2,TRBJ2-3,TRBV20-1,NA,CSASPGTIPSTDTQYF,TGCAGTGCGAGCCCAGGGACTATCCCGAGCACAGATACGCAGTATTTT
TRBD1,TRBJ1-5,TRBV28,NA,CASSLGGGGYQPQHF,TGTGCCAGCAGTTTAGGAGGGGGCGGGTATCAGCCCCAGCATTTT
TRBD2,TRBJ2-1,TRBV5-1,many,CASSLVAGAGNEQFF,TGCGCCAGCAGCTTGGTAGCGGGAGCGGGAAATGAGCAGTTCTTC
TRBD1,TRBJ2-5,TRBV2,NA,CASRPGTGGETQYF,TGTGCCAGCAGGCCCGGGACAGGGGGAGAGACCCAGTACTTC
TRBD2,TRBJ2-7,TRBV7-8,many,CASSFGTSGAYEQYF,TGTGCCAGCAGCTTTGGGACTAGCGGTGCCTACGAGCAGTACTTC
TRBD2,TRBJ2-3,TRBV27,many,CASSLGLADRDTQYF,TGTGCCAGCAGCCTGGGACTAGCGGACAGAGATACGCAGTATTTT
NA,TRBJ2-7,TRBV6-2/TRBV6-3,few,CASSLSGQSYEQYF,TGTGCCAGCAGTCTCTCCGGCCAGAGCTACGAGCAGTACTTC
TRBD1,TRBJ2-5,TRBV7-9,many,CASEAGGKQETQYF,TGTGCCAGTGAGGCAGGGGGCAAGCAGGAGACCCAGTACTTC
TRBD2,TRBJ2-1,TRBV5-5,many,CASSLTSGLTNEQFF,TGTGCCAGCAGCTTAACTAGCGGGCTGACCAATGAGCAGTTCTTC
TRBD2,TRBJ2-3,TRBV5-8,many,CASSFLAGGGTDTQYF,TGTGCCAGCAGCTTCCTAGCGGGGGGTGGTACAGATACGCAGTATTTT
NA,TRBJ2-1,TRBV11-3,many,CASSLGSASYNEQFF,TGTGCCAGCAGCTTAGGTTCAGCTTCCTACAATGAGCAGTTCTTC
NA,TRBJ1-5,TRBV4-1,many,CASSQDLNQPQHF,TGCGCCAGCAGCCAAGATCTCAATCAGCCCCAGCATTTT
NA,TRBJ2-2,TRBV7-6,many,CASSLVGENTGELFF,TGTGCCAGCAGCTTAGTAGGAGAGAACACCGGGGAGCTGTTTTTT
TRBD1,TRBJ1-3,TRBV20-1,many,CSAPHYPDRDSGNTIYF,TGCAGTGCTCCTCATTACCCGGACAGGGATTCCGGAAACACCATATATTTT
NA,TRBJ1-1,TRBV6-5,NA,CASSYGKTEAFF,TGTGCCAGCAGTTACGGCAAAACTGAAGCTTTCTTT
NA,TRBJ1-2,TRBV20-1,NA,CSAFKSGKDRGYTF,TGCAGTGCTTTTAAATCAGGGAAAGACCGTGGCTACACCTTC
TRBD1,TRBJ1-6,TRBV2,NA,CASSARTGQNSPLHF,TGTGCCAGCAGCGCCCGGACAGGGCAAAATTCACCCCTCCACTTT
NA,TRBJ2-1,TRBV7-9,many,CASSLVLGGNEQFF,TGTGCCAGCAGCTTAGTCTTAGGGGGCAATGAGCAGTTCTTC
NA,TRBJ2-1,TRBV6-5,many,CASRLDGAYNEQFF,TGTGCCAGCAGACTCGATGGGGCCTACAATGAGCAGTTCTTC
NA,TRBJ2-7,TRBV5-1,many,CASSWAGSRSEQYF,TGCGCCAGCAGCTGGGCGGGAAGCAGGAGCGAGCAGTACTTC
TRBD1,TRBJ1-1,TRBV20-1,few,CSARDRDRGTEAFF,TGCAGTGCTAGGGACCGGGACAGGGGCACTGAAGCTTTCTTT
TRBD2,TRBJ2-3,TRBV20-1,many,CSASTSGGPTDTQYF,TGCAGTGCTTCTACTAGCGGGGGGCCCACAGATACGCAGTATTTT
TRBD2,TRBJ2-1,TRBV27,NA,CASSSVTGGTPFNEQFF,TGTGCCAGCAGTTCTGTCACCGGGGGGACTCCTTTCAATGAGCAGTTCTTC
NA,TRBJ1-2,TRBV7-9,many,CASSLGYEHGYTF,TGTGCCAGCAGCTTAGGTTATGAGCACGGCTACACCTTC
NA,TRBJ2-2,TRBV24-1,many,CATSDPPSGSNTGELFF,TGTGCCACCAGTGACCCCCCCAGCGGGTCGAACACCGGGGAGCTGTTTTTT
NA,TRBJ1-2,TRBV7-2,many,CASSFPRGGIHGYPF,TGTGCCAGCAGCTTCCCTCGTGGAGGGATCCATGGCTACCCCTTC
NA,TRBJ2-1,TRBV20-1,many,CSARLSYNEQFF,TGCAGTGCTAGGCTCAGTTACAATGAGCAGTTCTTC
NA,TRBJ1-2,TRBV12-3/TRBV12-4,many,CASSKDIYYGYTF,TGTGCCAGCAGCAAAGACATTTACTATGGCTACACCTTC
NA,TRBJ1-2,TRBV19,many,CASKRQAGLDYTF,TGTGCCAGTAAAAGACAGGCTGGATTGGACTACACCTTC
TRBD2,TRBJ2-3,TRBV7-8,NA,CASSAAGTSQSHTQYF,TGTGCCAGCAGCGCAGCCGGGACTAGTCAATCGCATACGCAGTATTTT
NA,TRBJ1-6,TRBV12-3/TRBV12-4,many,CASSAGRTNSPLHF,TGTGCCAGCAGTGCGGGACGGACCAATTCACCCCTCCACTTT
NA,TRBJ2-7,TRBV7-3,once,CTSSYGREYKQYF,TGTACCAGCAGCTATGGACGGGAGTACAAGCAGTACTTC
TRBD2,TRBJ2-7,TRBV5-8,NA,CASSLRGLAGEDYEQYF,TGTGCCAGCAGCCTCCGTGGACTAGCGGGAGAGGACTACGAGCAGTACTTC
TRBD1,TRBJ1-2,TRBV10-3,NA,CAIRSGTGRGLYYGYTF,TGTGCCATCAGGTCCGGGACAGGGAGGGGGCTATACTATGGCTACACCTTC
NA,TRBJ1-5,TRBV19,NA,CASSLGGFSNQPQHF,TGTGCCAGTAGCCTCGGGGGGTTCAGCAATCAGCCCCAGCATTTT
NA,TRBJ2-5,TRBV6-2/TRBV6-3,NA,CASRRRRGETQYF,TGTGCCAGCAGGAGAAGGAGGGGAGAGACCCAGTACTTC
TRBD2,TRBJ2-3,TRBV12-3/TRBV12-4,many,CASRLAGHDSGTQYF,TGTGCCAGCAGACTAGCGGGACACGACTCCGGTACGCAGTATTTT
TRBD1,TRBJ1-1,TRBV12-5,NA,CASGPRQGSEAFF,TGTGCTAGTGGCCCGCGACAGGGCTCTGAAGCTTTCTTT
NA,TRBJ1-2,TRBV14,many,CASSQLTVNGYTF,TGTGCCAGCAGCCAACTGACAGTGAATGGCTACACCTTC